This TCR beta chain was sequenced during a study of CD8+CD57+ T cells in acquired aplastic anemia. About the research overall: Across the sorted CD4+ and CD8+ cells, DNA amounts averaged roughly 3 ug.

Only one count was recorded for this clonotype. Its antigen is unknown. Individuals selected for sequencing had exhibited CD8+CD57+ cell expansion on flow cytometry. Findings and limits, study-wide: Patients showed no significant difference from controls in CD8+ Simpson's diversity.

Genomic DNA served as template for TCR beta VDJ and CDR3 profiling. Each CDR3 protein gets one entry after TCRdb re-called the reads with MiXCR. The sample lists 150,000 to 160,000 distinct CDR3 sequences, approximately 52% occurring once. Sequencing was carried out using sorted CD4+, CD8+, or CD8+CD57+ T cells (not recorded which) from PBMCs. The receptor was derived from a human donor with aplastic anemia.

The CDR3 region is CASSPSGGAHEQYF. The CDR3 coding sequence is TGTGCCAGCAGCCCAAGCGGGGGGGCCCACGAGCAGTACTTC. V usage is TRBV7-3 and J usage is TRBJ2-7; 10 bases agree with TRBD2. The CDR3 is 14 residues long. Germline trimming cut 5 bases from V and 5 bases from J; bases unmatched to any gene: 6. The germline V gene has CDR1 SGHTA and CDR2 FQGTGA.